The 9 T cell receptor beta chains presented below share a single source sample, sequenced in a study of T cells after yellow fever vaccination. TCRdb called the 5' RACE reads again in MiXCR, with one record for every CDR3 protein. The profile covers some 550,000 distinct CDR3 sequences, with about a fifth appearing a single time and around 15% taken by the ten largest. The source was PBMCs, collected 15 days after the yellow fever booster vaccination. The receptors shown here come from a man between 25 and 39 years old who received the YFV17D yellow fever vaccine.

Comments on this clonotype: At one end, the junction sequence differs from germline, possibly due to a read error. This rearrangement joins TRBV6-1 to TRBJ1-4; D is possibly TRBD1 (5 bases). Germline loops: CDR1 MNHNS, CDR2 SASEGT. The length of the CDR3 is 16 residues. CDR3 bases: TGTGCAAGCAGTCCCCTGGGGCGCAGTATTAATGAAAAACTGTTTTTT. Amino acids: CASSPLGRSINEKLFF.

The chain joins TRBV5-5 to TRBJ2-5; 12 bases are a match to TRBD2. Germline loops: CDR1 SGHKS, CDR2 YYEKEE (reference sequence). The CDR3 spans 16 residues. Trimming at V came to 4 bases and at J to 4 bases, leaving 8 bases not matched to a gene. The CDR3 DNA is TGTGCCAGCAGCAAGACTAGCGGGAGTTTAGGAGAGACCCAGTACTTC. Its protein is CASSKTSGSLGETQYF.

This clonotype was detected a few times. This sequence joins TRBV6-5 and TRBJ1-1, with 12 bases that match TRBD1. Per the germline V gene, CDR1 is MNHEY and CDR2 is SVGAGI. V shed 2 bases and J 5 bases; nucleotides not matched to a gene: 6. The length of the CDR3 is 16 residues. CDR3 nucleotide sequence: TGTGCCAGCAGTTACGGGACAGGGGGCGCCAGAACTGAAGCTTTCTTT. This sequence encodes CASSYGTGGARTEAFF.

The V gene is TRBV28, the J gene TRBJ2-7; D gene unclear. Germline CDR1 MDHEN, CDR2 SYDVKM. CDR3 length: 13 residues. Between the trimmed V and J ends, which lost 5 bases and 4 bases, there was a span of 12 bases. CDR3 sequence reads: CASSTSLWYEQYF. DNA of the CDR3: TGTGCCAGCAGTACTTCCCTTTGGTACGAGCAGTACTTC.

This clonotype has only a few counts. J is TRBJ2-5 and V is TRBV5-4, with D perhaps matching TRBD1 (6 bases). The CDR3 loop spans 15 amino acids. CDR1 SGHNT and CDR2 YYREEE come from the germline V gene (reference sequence). V lost 0 bases and J lost 1, with 10 bases in between. As DNA, the CDR3 is TGTGCCAGCAGCTTGGCCGCAGGGGTCCAAGAGACCCAGTACTTC. Protein: CASSLAAGVQETQYF. Complete variable domain (other parts from reference TRBV5-4 and TRBJ2-5): ETGVTQSPTHLIKTRGQQVTLRCSSQSGHNTVSWYQQALGQGPQFIFQYYREEENGRGNFPPRFSGLQFPNYSSELNVNALELDDSALYLCASSLAAGVQETQYFGPGTRLLVL.

The chain combines TRBV12-3 or TRBV12-4 with TRBJ2-1; 14 nucleotides agree with TRBD2. J was trimmed by 8 bases and V by 1 base; bases with no gene match: 10. The CDR3 covers 18 residues. The CDR3 bases are TGTGCCAGCAGTTTAGGGCTAAAGGGACTAGCGGGAGCGGATGAGCAGTTCTTC. It yields the protein CASSLGLKGLAGADEQFF.

This sequence joins TRBV20-1 and TRBJ2-3; perhaps TRBD2 as D (5 bases). Trimming removed 6 bases from V and 8 bases from J, with 21 bases in between. Germline lookup yields CDR1 DFQATT and CDR2 SNEGSKA (reference sequence). This CDR3 is built from 14 residues. The CDR3 here is CSAPVPGMLSTQYF. The CDR3 bases are TGCAGTGCCCCGGTGCCGGGGATGTTGTCTACGCAGTATTTT.

The chain is built from TRBV5-1 and TRBJ2-7; 8 bases fit TRBD2. CDR3 length: 15 residues. After removal of 4 bases from V and 0 bases from J, the junction contained 6 bases not matched to a gene. The germline CDR1 and CDR2 sequences are SGHRS and YFSETQ. The CDR3 sequence is CASSEFSGISYEQYF. CDR3 nucleotides: TGCGCCAGCAGCGAATTTAGCGGGATCTCCTACGAGCAGTACTTC.

The table lists this clonotype with many counts. This chain joins TRBV20-1 and TRBJ1-1; the D is unclear. The CDR3 sequence is 14 residues long. CDR1 is DFQATT, CDR2 SNEGSKA, per germline (reference sequence). Trimming removed 6 bases from V and 1 base from J, with 15 bases in between. The CDR3, as DNA: TGCAGTGCCGAAACCCGACTTAGGAACACTGAAGCTTTCTTT. This encodes CSAETRLRNTEAFF.